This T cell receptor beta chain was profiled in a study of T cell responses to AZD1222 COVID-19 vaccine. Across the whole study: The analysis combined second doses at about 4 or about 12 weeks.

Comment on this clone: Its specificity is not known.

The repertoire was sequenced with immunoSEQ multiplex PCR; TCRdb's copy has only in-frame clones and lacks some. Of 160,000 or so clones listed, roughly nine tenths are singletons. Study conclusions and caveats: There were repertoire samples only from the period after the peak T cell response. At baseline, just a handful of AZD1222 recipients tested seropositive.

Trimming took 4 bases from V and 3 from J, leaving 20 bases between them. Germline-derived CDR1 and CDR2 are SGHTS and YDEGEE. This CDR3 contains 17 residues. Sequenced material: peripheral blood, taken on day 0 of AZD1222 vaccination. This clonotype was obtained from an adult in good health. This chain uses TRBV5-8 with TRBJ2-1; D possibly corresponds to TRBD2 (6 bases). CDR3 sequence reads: CASSATTPGRSYNEQFF. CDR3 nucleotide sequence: TGTGCCAGCAGCGCGACTACCCCCGGGAGAAGCTACAATGAGCAGTTCTTC.